This TCR beta chain was documented in a study of cytomegalovirus exposure and HLA in healthy donors. V lost 4 bases and J lost 2, with 6 bases in between. The CDR3 covers 12 residues. Germline values: CDR1 SNHLY, CDR2 FYNNEI. About this clone: The antigen is unknown.

With 60 Vbeta and 13 Jbeta primers, the PCR was carried out. Clones were sequenced by immunoSEQ multiplex PCR, and TCRdb holds only the in-frame ones, with some missing. Of about 140,000 clones listed, over 70% are singletons. Study conclusions and caveats: A later analysis found most CMV-associated TCR beta chains apparently HLA-restricted. The study assumed roughly uniform donor sequencing depth for presence/absence analyses. TRBV6-2, TRBV6-3 and some other V segments were unresolvable in 87-base-pair reads. Fewer N-insertions (relative to the approximately 700-donor mean) were reportedly seen in an Asian-associated ancestry cluster in a later analysis.

Sample: PBMCs. This clonotype was sampled from a woman in her 40s in good health and CMV-seronegative. This sequence joins TRBV2 and TRBJ2-7, with D uncertain. CDR3 region: CASSAFPYEQYF. CDR3 bases: TGTGCCAGCAGTGCGTTCCCCTACGAGCAGTACTTC.